The 28 T cell receptor beta chains presented below share a single source sample, sequenced in a study of blood T cell repertoires in COVID-19. Clones were read by immunoSEQ multiplex PCR, and TCRdb kept only the in-frame ones, dropping some. The repertoire holds approximately 260,000 clones, with roughly three quarters as singletons. The material sequenced was peripheral blood. All receptors come from a woman in her thirties or forties with active or convalescent COVID-19.

V gene TRBV7-9 combines with J gene TRBJ1-2; no clear D. In germline, CDR1 is SEHNR, CDR2 FQNEAQ (reference sequence). V lost 2 bases to trimming and J lost 2 bases, with 6 bases between them. The CDR3 is made up of 13 amino acids. This CDR3 is CASSLYRNYGYTF. CDR3 in DNA: TGTGCCAGCAGCTTATACAGAAACTATGGCTACACCTTC.

This clone has only one observation. The chain recombines TRBV5-1 with TRBJ2-1, with D perhaps matching TRBD2 (6 bases). The CDR3 has 15 amino acids. V was pared by 3 bases and J by 6 bases, with 16 bases between. Germline values: CDR1 SGHRS, CDR2 YFSETQ. The CDR3: CASSWTPGEVNEQFF. The CDR3, as DNA: TGCGCCAGCAGCTGGACTCCCGGGGAGGTCAATGAGCAGTTCTTC.

The chain employs TRBV5-1 and TRBJ1-2, with 9 bases that match TRBD1. Looked up from germline, CDR1 is SGHRS and CDR2 is YFSETQ. V lost 4 bases and J lost 7; bases outside the gene matches: 8. This CDR3 contains 14 residues. CDR3 in DNA: TGCGCCAGCAGCGAACTACAGGGGGCTGGTGGCTACACCTTC. As protein: CASSELQGAGGYTF.

This chain uses TRBV3-1 (or the pseudogene TRBV3-2) with TRBJ1-6, with 9 positions matching TRBD1. From germline, CDR1 is LGHDT and CDR2 YNNKEL (reference sequence). V lost 5 bases, J lost 0 bases, and 5 bases stayed unmatched. The CDR3 has 17 amino acids. The CDR3 DNA reads TGTGCCAGCAGCGCCTACAGGGGGCTCTCCTATAATTCACCCCTCCACTTT. Translating it yields CASSAYRGLSYNSPLHF.

The rearrangement uses TRBV5-5 and TRBJ2-1, with 8 bases identical to TRBD2. CDR3 length equals 15 residues. Trimming cost V 3 bases and J 6 bases; bases outside gene matches: 8. From germline, CDR1 is SGHKS and CDR2 YYEKEE (reference sequence). CDR3 region: CASSSTGGVANEQFF. In nucleotides, the CDR3 is TGTGCCAGCAGCTCTACCGGGGGGGTGGCCAATGAGCAGTTCTTC.

Worth noting for this clone: Additional DNA sequences in this sample encode the identical CDR3. DNA of the CDR3: TGTGCCAGCAGTGAAACCGGGGTTGGTGGCTACACCTTC. Translated: CASSETGVGGYTF. The gene calls are TRBV6-1 and TRBJ1-2; D is ambiguous. This CDR3 has 13 amino acids. Germline CDR1 reads MNHNS; CDR2 reads SASEGT. Trimming pared 2 bases from V and 7 bases from J, leaving 11 bases between.

This clone was found a few times. The genes are TRBV7-2 and TRBJ2-7; 9 nucleotides match TRBD1. This CDR3 is built from 15 residues. Trimming at V came to 5 bases and at J to 5 bases, leaving 10 bases not matched to a gene. Germline-derived CDR1 and CDR2 are SGHTA and FQGNSA. The DNA for the CDR3 is TGTGCCAGCAGCGTGGCCGGGACAGGGTTCAACGAGCAGTACTTC. The encoded protein is CASSVAGTGFNEQYF.

The rearrangement uses TRBV5-5 and TRBJ2-2; 16 nucleotides agree with TRBD2. Germline values: CDR1 SGHKS, CDR2 YYEKEE (reference sequence). This CDR3 contains 16 residues. V dropped 4 bases and J dropped 6; count of bases not matched to a gene: 3. CDR3 DNA sequence: TGTGCCAGCAGCCCGGGACTAGCGGGGGGGTCCGGGGAGCTGTTTTTT. Its protein product is CASSPGLAGGSGELFF.

This chain uses TRBV5-1 with TRBJ2-1; TRBD1 might be the D (5 bases). This CDR3 is 13 amino acids long. Germline V CDR1 and CDR2: SGHRS, YFSETQ. Between the trimmed V and J ends, which lost 2 bases and 2 bases, there was a span of 5 bases. DNA for the CDR3: TGCGCCAGCAGCTTAGGGGCCTACAATGAGCAGTTCTTC. As protein: CASSLGAYNEQFF.

J is TRBJ2-1 and V is TRBV28; D perhaps matches TRBD2 (5 bases). This CDR3 has 17 amino acids. Germline V gene lookup returns CDR1 MDHEN and CDR2 SYDVKM. V dropped 3 bases and J dropped 3 bases, with 18 bases sitting between them. The CDR3 DNA follows: TGTGCCAGCAGTTTCCTAGTTGAGGCGGGCCACTACAATGAGCAGTTCTTC. It encodes CASSFLVEAGHYNEQFF. Full variable domain (missing parts from reference TRBV28 and TRBJ2-1): DVKVTQSSRYLVKRTGEKVFLECVQDMDHENMFWYRQDPGLGLRLIYFSYDVKMKEKGDIPEGYSVSREKKERFSLILESASTNQTSMYLCASSFLVEAGHYNEQFFGPGTRLTVL.

The rearrangement links TRBV5-4 to TRBJ1-1, with D perhaps TRBD1 (6 bases). Germline CDR1 SGHNT, CDR2 YYREEE (reference sequence). Trimming took off 4 bases at V and 0 bases at J, with 16 bases between the two ends. The CDR3 spans 16 residues. The CDR3 is CASSPRGGQMNTEAFF. For the CDR3, the DNA is TGTGCCAGCAGCCCCCGTGGTGGACAGATGAACACTGAAGCTTTCTTT.

This chain uses TRBV5-1 with TRBJ1-1, with TRBD1 matching 7 bases. The length of the CDR3 is 15 residues. Germline CDR1 reads SGHRS; CDR2 reads YFSETQ. Losses at the gene ends were 0 bases for V and 4 bases for J; bases not matched to a gene: 6. The CDR3, as DNA: TGCGCCAGCAGCTTGGCGACAGGGCCGATCACTGAAGCTTTCTTT. Translating it yields CASSLATGPITEAFF.

This rearrangement joins TRBV5-1 to TRBJ1-4; 7 nucleotides line up with TRBD1. Trimming at V came to 3 bases and at J to 6 bases, leaving 5 bases not matched to a gene. The CDR3 consists of 14 residues. Germline values: CDR1 SGHRS, CDR2 YFSETQ. CDR3 protein: CASSSTGIDEKLFF. DNA for the CDR3: TGCGCCAGCAGCTCGACAGGGATAGATGAAAAACTGTTTTTT.

In its sample, this clone was seen a few times. The chain combines TRBV4-1 with TRBJ2-7; no firm D call. Germline V gives CDR1 MGHRA, CDR2 YSYEKL. The CDR3 loop spans 11 amino acids. Trimming pared 4 bases from V and 5 bases from J, leaving 6 bases between. This CDR3 is CASSLGDEQYF. The CDR3 nucleotides are TGCGCCAGCAGCCTCGGTGACGAGCAGTACTTC.

This chain links TRBV28 with TRBJ1-1, with 9 bases identical to TRBD1. V was clipped by 7 bases and J by 4 bases; unmatched bases: 13. This CDR3 is built from 16 residues. CDR1 is MDHEN and CDR2 is SYDVKM in the germline V gene. The CDR3 loop reads CASTTRDRVDGTEAFF. The CDR3 coding sequence is TGTGCCAGCACTACCCGGGACAGGGTTGATGGCACTGAAGCTTTCTTT.

The CDR3 protein is CASSEPGQGYEQYF. CDR3 in DNA: TGTGCCAGCAGCGAACCGGGACAGGGTTACGAGCAGTACTTC. The chain has TRBV7-9 and TRBJ2-7; 9 bases match TRBD1. The length of the CDR3 is 14 residues. J lost 4 bases, V lost 5 bases, and 6 bases had no gene match. CDR1 and CDR2 (germline): SEHNR, FQNEAQ (reference sequence).

Details on this clone: The junction departs from germline at one end; a sequencing error may be responsible. The chain carries TRBV7-7 and TRBJ2-5; possible D gene TRBD2, 6 bases. Germline lookup yields CDR1 SSHAT and CDR2 FNYEAQ (reference sequence). CDR3 length: 13 amino acids. Written as DNA, the CDR3 is TGTGCTAGCAGCCGGGAGAGATATTTGACCCAGTACTTC. Translation: CASSRERYLTQYF. The whole variable domain, filled in from reference TRBV7-7 and TRBJ2-5, reads GAGVSQSPRYKVTKRGQDVTLRCDPISSHATLYWYQQALGQGPEFLTYFNYEAQPDKSGLPSDRFSAERPEGSISTLTIQRTEQRDSAMYRCASSRERYLTQYFGPGTRLLVL.

The chain links TRBV5-1 to TRBJ2-5; 8 bases agree with TRBD2. Per germline, CDR1 SGHRS and CDR2 YFSETQ. The length of the CDR3 is 17 residues. Trimming at V came to 0 bases and at J to 2 bases, leaving 9 bases not matched to a gene. Here the CDR3 reads CASSLAGAGGLQETQYF. CDR3 DNA: TGCGCCAGCAGCTTGGCCGGGGCGGGGGGCCTTCAAGAGACCCAGTACTTC.

The rearrangement joins TRBV18 to TRBJ1-1, with 8 bases lining up with TRBD1. Trimming removed 4 bases from V and 0 bases from J; junction bases left unmatched: 4. This CDR3 contains 15 residues. Germline values: CDR1 KGHSH, CDR2 LQKENI. This CDR3 is CASSQTGGMNTEAFF. The CDR3 nucleotides read TGTGCCAGCTCACAAACAGGGGGGATGAACACTGAAGCTTTCTTT.

The chain employs TRBV11-2 and TRBJ2-7; possibly TRBD2 for D (6 bases). Germline CDR1 SGHAT, CDR2 FQNNGV. The length of the CDR3 is 13 residues. V was clipped by 5 bases and J by 7 bases, with 15 bases between them. This chain's CDR3 is CASSTGTSGEQYF. The CDR3 DNA sequence: TGTGCCAGCAGCACCGGGACTTCGGGGGAGCAGTACTTC.

As concerns this clone: Germline and junction disagree at one end, which may indicate a read error. The CDR3 reads CAGSYRGRGIGNEQFF. CDR3 sequence (DNA): TGTGCCGGCAGTTACCGTGGGCGGGGGATTGGAAATGAGCAGTTCTTC. The chain has TRBV6-2 or TRBV6-3 and TRBJ2-1; 7 nucleotides align to TRBD2. The germline V gene has CDR1 MNHEY and CDR2 SVGEGT. CDR3 length equals 16 residues.

The rearrangement links TRBV6-5 to TRBJ2-7; no reliable D call. Trimming stripped 10 bases from V and 5 bases from J, with 18 bases between. The CDR3 has 13 residues. Looked up from germline, CDR1 is MNHEY and CDR2 is SVGAGI. The CDR3 sequence: CATTSGAADEQYV. CDR3 DNA: TGTGCCACGACCTCGGGTGCTGCGGACGAGCAGTACGTC.

This chain joins TRBV6-1 and TRBJ2-1; TRBD2 matches 9 bases. V trimming: 2 bases; J trimming: 9 bases; junction bases outside the gene matches: 5. The length of the CDR3 is 14 residues. Germline lookup yields CDR1 MNHNS and CDR2 SASEGT. In DNA form, the CDR3 reads TGTGCCAGCAGTGAACGCGCGCGGGGGGGTGAGCAGTTCTTC. Its protein product is CASSERARGGEQFF.

The chain couples TRBV18 to TRBJ2-2; 9 positions match TRBD1. Germline-derived CDR1 and CDR2 are KGHSH and LQKENI. CDR3 length: 16 amino acids. The V and J ends lost 5 bases and 0 bases, in that order; junction bases with no gene match: 4. The CDR3 spells CASSVQGASNTGELFF. CDR3 bases: TGTGCCAGCTCAGTACAGGGGGCTTCGAACACCGGGGAGCTGTTTTTT.

The gene calls are TRBV2 and TRBJ1-5; D is uncertain. The CDR3 has 15 residues. The V and J ends lost 3 bases and 1 base respectively, with 10 bases between them. Germline CDR1 and CDR2: SNHLY and FYNNEI. The CDR3: CASSENSASNQPQHF. CDR3 in DNA: TGTGCCAGCAGTGAGAATAGCGCGAGCAATCAGCCCCAGCATTTT.

This chain links TRBV5-1 with TRBJ2-2; D may be TRBD1 (6 bases). The CDR3 extends over 15 amino acids. The germline V and J ends were trimmed by 0 bases and 0 bases, with 6 bases remaining between them. Germline V lookup: CDR1 SGHRS, CDR2 YFSETQ. The CDR3, as DNA: TGCGCCAGCAGCTTGGGGGACACGAACACCGGGGAGCTGTTTTTT. Translated, it gives CASSLGDTNTGELFF.

The chain recombines TRBV21-1 with TRBJ1-5. TRBV21-1 is a pseudogene locus. This CDR3 contains 15 residues. CDR3 sequence (DNA): TGTGCCAGCACCGGGTCGGGGGGAATGAATCAGCCCCAGCATTTT. Translated: CASTGSGGMNQPQHF.

The chain recombines TRBV11-1 with TRBJ2-1; maybe TRBD1 (6 bases). The CDR3 length is 14 residues. The V and J ends lost 1 base and 12 bases respectively, with 16 bases between them. Germline V lookup: CDR1 SGHAT, CDR2 FQDESV (reference sequence). Written as DNA, the CDR3 is TGTGCCAGCAGCTTAGAGGGGGTGACCCTTGGGCAGTTCTTC. This gives the protein CASSLEGVTLGQFF.